This record covers a single TCR beta chain. Its specificity is unknown. This CDR3 has 16 amino acids. CDR1 and CDR2 from the germline V gene are SQVTM and ANQGSEA. The V segment lost 2 bases and the J segment 4 bases; nucleotides outside the gene matches: 11. The data derive from a study of CD8 T cells in ankylosing spondylitis. General study points: Blood of patients with ankylosing spondylitis appeared to be characterized by a TCR beta motif of eight highly homologous variants.

From the 5' RACE reads, TCRdb called clonotypes with MiXCR, one entry per CDR3 protein. The sample holds 150,000 to 200,000 distinct CDR3 sequences, around 16% seen once. The J gene is TRBJ2-1, the V gene TRBV29-1; 7 bases line up with TRBD2. The sample comprised blood, either unsorted or a sorted T cell fraction (not recorded which). This TCR was sampled from a male donor with ankylosing spondylitis or in good health (not recorded which). CDR3 residues: CSVENVAGETYNEQFF. CDR3 coding DNA: TGCAGCGTTGAAAATGTCGCGGGAGAGACATACAATGAGCAGTTCTTC.